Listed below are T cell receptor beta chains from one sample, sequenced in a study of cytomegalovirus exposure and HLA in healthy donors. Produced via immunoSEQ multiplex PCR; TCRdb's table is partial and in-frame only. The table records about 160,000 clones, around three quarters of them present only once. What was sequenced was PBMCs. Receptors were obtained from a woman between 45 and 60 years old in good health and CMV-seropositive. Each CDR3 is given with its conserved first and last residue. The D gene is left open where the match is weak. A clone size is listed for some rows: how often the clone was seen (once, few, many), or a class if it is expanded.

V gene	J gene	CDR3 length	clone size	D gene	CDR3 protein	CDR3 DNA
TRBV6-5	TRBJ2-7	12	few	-	CASSYRGYEQYF	TGTGCCAGCAGTTACCGGGGTTACGAGCAGTACTTC
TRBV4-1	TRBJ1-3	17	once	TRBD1	CASSRTGTGSSGNTIYF	TGCGCCAGCAGCCGCACCGGGACAGGGTCCTCTGGAAACACCATATATTTT
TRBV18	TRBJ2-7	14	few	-	CASSQMTGSYEQYF	TGTGCCAGCTCCCAAATGACAGGATCCTACGAGCAGTACTTC
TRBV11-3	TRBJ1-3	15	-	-	CASSSPQGTGNTIYF	TGTGCCAGCAGCTCTCCTCAGGGGACTGGAAACACCATATATTTT
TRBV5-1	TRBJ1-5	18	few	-	CASSLWVYRDYSNQPQHF	TGCGCCAGCAGCTTGTGGGTGTACAGAGATTATAGCAATCAGCCCCAGCATTTT
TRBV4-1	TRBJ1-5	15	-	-	CASSQDVQGRKPQHF	TGCGCCAGCAGCCAAGATGTACAGGGAAGGAAGCCCCAGCATTTT
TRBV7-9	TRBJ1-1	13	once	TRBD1	CAAAGQGATEAFF	TGTGCCGCGGCGGGGCAGGGGGCCACTGAAGCTTTCTTT
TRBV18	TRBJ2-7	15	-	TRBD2	CASSPTSGEVGEQYF	TGTGCCAGCTCACCAACTAGCGGGGAAGTCGGCGAGCAGTACTTC
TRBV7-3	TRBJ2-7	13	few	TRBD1	CASSGTGGDEQYF	TGTGCCAGTTCCGGGACAGGGGGCGACGAGCAGTACTTC
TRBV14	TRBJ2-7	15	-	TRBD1	CASRKTGTGTYEQYF	TGTGCCAGCAGGAAAACGGGGACAGGGACGTACGAGCAGTACTTC
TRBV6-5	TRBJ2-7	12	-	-	CASMGSTYEQYF	TGTGCCAGCATGGGTAGCACCTACGAGCAGTACTTC
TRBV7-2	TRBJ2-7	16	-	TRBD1	CASSLVGQRIPYEQYF	TGTGCCAGCAGCTTAGTGGGACAGCGGATTCCCTACGAGCAGTACTTC
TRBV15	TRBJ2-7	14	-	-	CATSRLQGDDEQYF	TGTGCCACCAGCAGGTTACAGGGAGACGACGAGCAGTACTTC
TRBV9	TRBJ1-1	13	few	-	CASSVGWGGRAFF	TGTGCCAGCAGCGTAGGCTGGGGAGGGAGAGCTTTCTTT
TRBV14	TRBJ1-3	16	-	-	CASSHQGMSSGNTIYF	TGTGCCAGCAGCCACCAGGGGATGAGCTCTGGAAACACCATATATTTT
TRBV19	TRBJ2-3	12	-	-	CASRTGIDTQYF	TGTGCCAGTAGAACGGGGATAGATACGCAGTATTTT
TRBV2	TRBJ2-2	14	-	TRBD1	CASSRQGDTGELFF	TGTGCCAGCAGTCGACAGGGGGACACCGGGGAGCTGTTTTTT
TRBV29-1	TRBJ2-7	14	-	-	CSVRTGFGSYEQYF	TGCAGCGTTCGTACAGGGTTTGGTTCCTACGAGCAGTACTTC
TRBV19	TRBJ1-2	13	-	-	CASSTPGRGGYTF	TGTGCCAGTAGTACCCCAGGCAGGGGTGGCTACACCTTC
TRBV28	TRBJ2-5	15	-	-	CASRYHMESMSGQYF	TGTGCCAGCAGGTACCACATGGAGAGCATGAGTGGGCAGTACTTC
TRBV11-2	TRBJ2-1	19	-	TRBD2	CASSRTIPTSGVLYNEQFF	TGTGCCAGCAGCCGAACGATCCCGACTAGCGGAGTACTTTACAATGAGCAGTTCTTC
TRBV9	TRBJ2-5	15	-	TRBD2	CASSGKGLAGGEQYF	TGTGCCAGCAGCGGAAAGGGACTAGCGGGAGGGGAGCAGTACTTC
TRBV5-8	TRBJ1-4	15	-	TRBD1	CASSSGTGHNEKLFF	TGTGCCAGCAGTTCCGGGACAGGGCATAATGAAAAACTGTTTTTT
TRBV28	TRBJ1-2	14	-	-	CASSFSGESYGYTF	TGTGCCAGCAGTTTTTCAGGGGAGAGCTATGGCTACACCTTC
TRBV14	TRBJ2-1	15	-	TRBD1	CASSHRDRVYNEQFF	TGTGCCAGCAGCCACCGGGACAGGGTTTACAATGAGCAGTTCTTC
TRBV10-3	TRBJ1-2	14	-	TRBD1	CASTIGQGSFGYTF	TGTGCCAGCACCATTGGACAGGGGTCTTTTGGCTACACCTTC
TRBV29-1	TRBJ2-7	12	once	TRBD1	CSVGGQGDEQYF	TGCAGCGTTGGTGGACAGGGCGACGAGCAGTACTTC
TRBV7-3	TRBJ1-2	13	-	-	CSSSFNRVHGYTF	TGTTCCAGCAGCTTTAACAGGGTACATGGCTACACCTTC
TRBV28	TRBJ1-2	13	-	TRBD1	CASRGQDVYGYTF	TGTGCCAGCAGGGGACAGGACGTCTATGGCTACACCTTC